The clone carrying this T cell receptor (beta chain) was seen ten or more times. Its antigen is unidentified. The sample originates from a study of T-cell reconstitution after alpha-beta-depleted transplantation in children. General observations from the study: There were reportedly several hundred expanded graft clones from which alpha-beta T cells came about two months after transplant.

Preparation of the TCRbeta library was carried out with unique molecular identifiers. TCRdb re-called the PCR reads through MiXCR, storing one row per CDR3 protein. The sample includes roughly 30,000 distinct CDR3 sequences, about 6.7% of them seen just once. This clonotype originated in a child under three years old who had a stem cell transplant for acute myeloid leukemia, so the T cells may come from the graft donor. Material: peripheral blood, obtained 60 days after TCRalphabeta/CD19-depleted stem cell transplant.

The CDR3 loop reads CASSSSGTTYEQYF. The CDR3 DNA reads as TGTGCCAGCAGCTCCTCCGGGACTACCTACGAGCAGTACTTC. This sequence joins TRBV7-2 and TRBJ2-7; the match to TRBD2 covers 7 bases. The CDR3 covers 14 residues. J was trimmed by 2 bases and V by 4 bases; bases with no gene match: 5. From germline, CDR1 is SGHTA and CDR2 FQGNSA.